One and the same sample provided the 13 T cell receptor beta chains below, sequenced in a study of post-analysis software for immune sequencing data. Overall study findings and caveats: TRBV segments more frequent in patients than in controls numbered roughly five and included TRBV5-6, TRBV5-1 and TRBV20-1.

For these TCRs, the target antigens are not known. The TCR beta cDNA libraries carried unique molecular identifiers. TCRdb independently ran MiXCR on the PCR reads; one entry per CDR3 protein. The top ten hold under 0.7% of the sample, which has about 800,000 distinct CDR3 sequences, roughly 27% seen once. Material for sequencing was blood. The receptors here all came from a girl aged 10 to 17 with multiple sclerosis.

This clonotype was seen a few times. The chain couples TRBV4-3 to TRBJ1-2; D uncertain. The CDR3 is 13 residues long. The germline V gene has CDR1 LGHNA and CDR2 YSLEER. With 2 bases removed from V and 8 bases from J, the gap between germline ends came to 12 bases. CDR3 DNA sequence: TGCGCCAGCAGCCAATTGCATCCAAGCGGCTACACCTTC. Translating it yields CASSQLHPSGYTF.

About this clonotype: Germline is not matched at one junction end, which may reflect a read error. In DNA form, the CDR3 reads TGTCCCAGCAGTTTTTTGAATACGCAGTATTTT. Residues: CPSSFLNTQYF. The chain combines TRBV27 with TRBJ2-3; D not certain. This CDR3 region has 11 residues. Germline-derived CDR1 and CDR2 are MNHEY and SMNVEV (reference sequence).

V and J are TRBV9 and TRBJ2-3; 11 nucleotides line up with TRBD2. Looked up from germline, CDR1 is SGDLS and CDR2 is YYNGEE. V shed 3 bases, J shed 4 bases, and the junction held 4 bases outside the gene matches. This CDR3 comprises 15 residues. The CDR3 protein is CASSEGLAESDTQYF. CDR3 DNA: TGTGCCAGCAGCGAGGGACTAGCGGAGTCAGATACGCAGTATTTT.

The chain joins TRBV5-1 to TRBJ2-1; TRBD2 agrees at 11 bases. The CDR3 covers 16 residues. J gave up 5 bases and V 7 bases, and 11 bases lay outside the gene matches. CDR1 is SGHRS and CDR2 is YFSETQ in the germline V gene. The CDR3 sequence: CASGNLAGGSNNEQFF. The CDR3 nucleotides read TGCGCCAGCGGAAACCTAGCGGGGGGATCTAACAATGAGCAGTTCTTC.

With respect to this clonotype: The junction departs from the called germline gene at one end, perhaps through a read error. The chain uses TRBV10-1 and TRBJ2-5, with 9 bases that match TRBD1. CDR1 is WNHNN and CDR2 is SYGVQD in the germline V gene (reference sequence). The CDR3 loop spans 15 amino acids. CDR3 sequence: CAGSESTGGGETQYF. The CDR3 nucleotides are TGCGCCGGCAGTGAGTCGACAGGGGGTGGAGAGACCCAGTACTTC.

This clonotype came up once. The chain employs TRBV4-1 and TRBJ2-1, with 9 bases lining up with TRBD2. Germline V gene lookup returns CDR1 MGHRA and CDR2 YSYEKL. The CDR3 extends over 16 amino acids. The trim removed 4 bases at V and 7 bases at J, leaving 11 bases unmatched. The CDR3 reads CASSPRGSGGRNEQFF. In DNA form, the CDR3 reads TGCGCCAGCAGCCCCCGGGGTAGCGGGGGTAGGAATGAGCAGTTCTTC.

This clonotype came up once. Compared with germline, one end of the junction differs, possibly owing to a read error. The chain combines TRBV20-1 with TRBJ2-1, with 8 bases matching TRBD1. The CDR3 sequence is 15 residues long. Germline values: CDR1 DFQATT, CDR2 SNEGSKA (reference sequence). CDR3 sequence reads: CSARALGTGYDEQFF. CDR3 DNA: TGCAGTGCTAGAGCGCTAGGGACAGGCTACGATGAGCAGTTCTTC.

The gene calls are TRBV6-6 and TRBJ2-7; a possible D gene is TRBD1 (6 bases). The V and J ends lost 6 bases and 0 bases respectively, with 12 bases between them. This CDR3 contains 14 residues. Germline V gene lookup returns CDR1 MNHNY and CDR2 SVGAGI (reference sequence). The CDR3 bases are TGTGCCAGCAGGGACGACAGGAGCTCCTACGAGCAGTACTTC. Translating it yields CASRDDRSSYEQYF.

The chain carries TRBV29-1 and TRBJ1-4; D not certain. This CDR3 comprises 13 residues. Trimming shortened V by 7 bases and J by 6 bases, and 15 bases separated the two germline ends. CDR1 is SQVTM, CDR2 ANQGSEA, per germline. The CDR3 is CSGVSGLDEKLFF. In nucleotides, the CDR3 is TGCAGCGGTGTTTCAGGCCTCGATGAAAAACTGTTTTTT.

This clonotype showed up many times. The chain recombines TRBV6-6 with TRBJ2-7; D possibly corresponds to TRBD2 (5 bases). The J call may be faulty, since TRBJ2-5 better matches the DNA end. The germline V gene encodes CDR1 MNHNY and CDR2 SVGAGI (reference sequence). The CDR3 runs 12 residues. The CDR3 sequence is CASSFLEGTQYF. Here the CDR3 DNA reads TGTGCCAGCAGTTTCCTTGAGGGGACCCAGTACTTC.

The V and J genes are TRBV5-4 and TRBJ2-5; the D gene could be TRBD1 or TRBD2 (5 bases each). The V gene lost 3 bases and the J gene lost 4 bases, with 19 bases spanning the gap. CDR1 and CDR2 from the germline V gene are SGHNT and YYREEE (reference sequence). CDR3 length equals 16 residues. The CDR3 reads CASSSGPRDGRETQYF. CDR3 coding DNA: TGTGCCAGCAGCTCTGGCCCCAGGGACGGGCGAGAGACCCAGTACTTC.

The chain joins TRBV7-9 to TRBJ1-5; D gene unclear. The CDR3 extends over 13 amino acids. V gave up 8 bases and J gave up 1 base, with 9 bases separating them. Germline values: CDR1 SEHNR, CDR2 FQNEAQ (reference sequence). The CDR3 is CASHQESNQPQHF. The CDR3 region has the DNA TGTGCCAGCCACCAAGAGAGCAATCAGCCCCAGCATTTT.

This chain uses TRBV5-1 with TRBJ2-4; maybe TRBD1 (5 bases). The CDR3 covers 16 residues. CDR1 is SGHRS, CDR2 YFSETQ, per germline. V lost 3 bases, J lost 1 base, and 14 bases lay in between. The CDR3 loop reads CASSSTAREAKNIQYF. CDR3 in DNA: TGCGCCAGCAGCTCGACAGCTAGAGAGGCCAAAAACATTCAGTACTTC.